This section outlines one T cell receptor beta chain sequence together with its context. The sample is drawn from a study of PD-L1 blockade in urothelial cancer. Germline V gene data show CDR1 as DFQATT and CDR2 as SNEGSKA (reference sequence). Trimming stripped 5 bases from V and 8 bases from J, with 11 bases between. This CDR3 has 11 amino acids. Profiled with immunoSEQ multiplex PCR; TCRdb holds only in-frame clones, not every one. Found here are roughly 56,000 clones, around 80% of them singletons; the top ten hold roughly 4%. The input for sequencing was PBMCs, taken around atezolizumab (anti-PD-L1) treatment. The chain joins TRBV20-1 to TRBJ2-3; the D gene is possibly TRBD2 (6 bases). The TCR sequence derives from a man aged 65 to 85 with urothelial cancer. DNA of the CDR3: TGCAGTGCTCTCCTAGCGTCTACGCAGTATTTT. This gives the protein CSALLASTQYF.